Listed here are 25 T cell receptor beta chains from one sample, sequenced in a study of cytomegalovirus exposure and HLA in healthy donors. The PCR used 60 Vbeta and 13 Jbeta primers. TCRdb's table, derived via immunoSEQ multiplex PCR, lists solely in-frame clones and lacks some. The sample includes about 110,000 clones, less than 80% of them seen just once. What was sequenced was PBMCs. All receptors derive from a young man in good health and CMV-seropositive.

DNA for the CDR3: TGTGCCAGCAGCCTCTGGACTAGCGGCACCTACGAGCAGTACTTC. Encoded protein: CASSLWTSGTYEQYF. V usage is TRBV13 and J usage is TRBJ2-7; 10 bases are a match to TRBD2. V was clipped by 5 bases and J by 2 bases; unmatched bases: 6. Germline values: CDR1 PRHDT, CDR2 FYEKMQ (reference sequence). There are 15 residues in the CDR3.

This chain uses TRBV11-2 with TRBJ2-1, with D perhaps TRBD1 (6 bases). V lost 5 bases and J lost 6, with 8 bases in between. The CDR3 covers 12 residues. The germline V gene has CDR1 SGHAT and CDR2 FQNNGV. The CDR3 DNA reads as TGTGCCAGCAGCCTGACAGGCAATGAGCAGTTCTTC. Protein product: CASSLTGNEQFF.

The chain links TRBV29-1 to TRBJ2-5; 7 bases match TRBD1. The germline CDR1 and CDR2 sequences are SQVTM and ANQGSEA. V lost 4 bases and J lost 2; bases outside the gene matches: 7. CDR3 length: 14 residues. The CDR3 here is CSVVIRGSQETQYF. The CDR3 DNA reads TGCAGCGTTGTTATCAGGGGGAGTCAAGAGACCCAGTACTTC.

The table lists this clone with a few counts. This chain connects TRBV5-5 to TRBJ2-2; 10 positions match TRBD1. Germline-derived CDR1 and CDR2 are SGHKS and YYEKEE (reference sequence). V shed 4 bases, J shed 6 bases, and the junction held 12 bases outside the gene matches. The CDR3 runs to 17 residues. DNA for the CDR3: TGTGCCAGCAGCACATCAAACCGGGACAGGGGTCCCGGGGAGCTGTTTTTT. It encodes CASSTSNRDRGPGELFF.

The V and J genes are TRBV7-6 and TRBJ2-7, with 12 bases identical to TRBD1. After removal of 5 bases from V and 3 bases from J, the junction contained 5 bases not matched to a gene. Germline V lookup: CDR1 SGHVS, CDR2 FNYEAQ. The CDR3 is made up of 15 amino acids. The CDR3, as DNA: TGTGCCAGCAGCACCGGGACAGGGGGCTTCTACGAGCAGTACTTC. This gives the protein CASSTGTGGFYEQYF.

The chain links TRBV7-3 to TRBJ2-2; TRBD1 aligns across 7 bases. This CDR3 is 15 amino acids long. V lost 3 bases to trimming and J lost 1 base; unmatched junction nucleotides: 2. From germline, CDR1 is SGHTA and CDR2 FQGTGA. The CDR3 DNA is TGTGCCAGCAGCTTGACAGGGATGAACACCGGGGAGCTGTTTTTT. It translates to CASSLTGMNTGELFF.

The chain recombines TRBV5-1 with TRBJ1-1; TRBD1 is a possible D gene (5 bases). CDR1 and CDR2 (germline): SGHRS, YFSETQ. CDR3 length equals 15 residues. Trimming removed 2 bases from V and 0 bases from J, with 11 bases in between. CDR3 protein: CASSFTDTLNTEAFF. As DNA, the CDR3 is TGCGCCAGCAGCTTCACGGACACCTTGAACACTGAAGCTTTCTTT.

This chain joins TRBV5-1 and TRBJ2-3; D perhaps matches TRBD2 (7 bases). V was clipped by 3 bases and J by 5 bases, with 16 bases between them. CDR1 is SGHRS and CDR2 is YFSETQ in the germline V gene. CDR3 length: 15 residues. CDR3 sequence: CASSSARGQGDTQYF. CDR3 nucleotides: TGCGCCAGCAGCTCTGCGCGGGGGCAGGGAGATACGCAGTATTTT.

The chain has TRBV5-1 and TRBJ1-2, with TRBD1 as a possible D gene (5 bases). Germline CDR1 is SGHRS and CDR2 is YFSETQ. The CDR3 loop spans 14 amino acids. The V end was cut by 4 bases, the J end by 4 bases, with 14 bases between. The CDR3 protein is CASSPLQESYGYTF. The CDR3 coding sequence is TGCGCCAGCAGCCCTCTACAGGAGTCCTATGGCTACACCTTC.

Written as DNA, the CDR3 is TGCGCCAGCAGCCAAGTCCCCACAGAAAACTATGGCTACACCTTC. Encoded protein: CASSQVPTENYGYTF. The chain links TRBV4-1 to TRBJ1-2; no reliable D call. V lost 1 base to trimming and J lost 2 bases, with 11 bases between them. Germline lookup yields CDR1 MGHRA and CDR2 YSYEKL. CDR3 length: 15 residues.

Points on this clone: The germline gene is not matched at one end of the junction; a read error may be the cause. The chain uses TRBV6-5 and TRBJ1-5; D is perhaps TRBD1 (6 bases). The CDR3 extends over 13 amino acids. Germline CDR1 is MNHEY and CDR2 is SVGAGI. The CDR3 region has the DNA TGTGCCAGCAGCTACTTACAGGGACAGCCCCAGCATTTT. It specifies CASSYLQGQPQHF.

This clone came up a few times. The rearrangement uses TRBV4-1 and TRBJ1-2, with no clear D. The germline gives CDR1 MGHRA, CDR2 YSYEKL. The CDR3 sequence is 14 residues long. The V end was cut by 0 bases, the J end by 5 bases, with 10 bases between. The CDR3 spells CASSQDVRQYGYTF. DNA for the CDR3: TGCGCCAGCAGCCAAGATGTCAGACAATATGGCTACACCTTC.

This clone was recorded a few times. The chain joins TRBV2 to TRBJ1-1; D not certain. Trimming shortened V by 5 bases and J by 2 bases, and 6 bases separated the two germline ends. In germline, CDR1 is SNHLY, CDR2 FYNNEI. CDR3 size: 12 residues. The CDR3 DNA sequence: TGTGCCAGCAGTATCATTAACACTGAAGCTTTCTTT. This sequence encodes CASSIINTEAFF.

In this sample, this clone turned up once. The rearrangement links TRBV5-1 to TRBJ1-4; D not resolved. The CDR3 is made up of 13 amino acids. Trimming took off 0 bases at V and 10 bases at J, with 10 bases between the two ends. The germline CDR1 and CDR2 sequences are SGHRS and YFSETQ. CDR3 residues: CASSLGGGGKLFF. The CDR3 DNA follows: TGCGCCAGCAGCTTGGGGGGAGGAGGAAAACTGTTTTTT.

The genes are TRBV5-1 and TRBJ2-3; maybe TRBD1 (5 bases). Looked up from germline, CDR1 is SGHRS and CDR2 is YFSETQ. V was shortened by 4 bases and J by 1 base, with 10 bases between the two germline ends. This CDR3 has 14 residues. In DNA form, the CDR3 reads TGCGCCAGCAGCGGGGCCCCAGGCACAGATACGCAGTATTTT. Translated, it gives CASSGAPGTDTQYF.

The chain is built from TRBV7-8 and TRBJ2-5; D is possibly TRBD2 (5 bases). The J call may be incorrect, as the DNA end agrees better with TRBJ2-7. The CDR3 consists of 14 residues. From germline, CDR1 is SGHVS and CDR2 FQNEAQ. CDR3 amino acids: CAQRRSPIPYEQYF. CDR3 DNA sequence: TGTGCCCAGCGGAGGTCCCCGATACCATACGAGCAGTACTTC.

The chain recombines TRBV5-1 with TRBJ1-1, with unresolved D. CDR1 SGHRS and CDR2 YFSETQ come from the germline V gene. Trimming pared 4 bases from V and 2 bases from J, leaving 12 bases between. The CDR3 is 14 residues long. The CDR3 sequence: CASSALGYNTEAFF. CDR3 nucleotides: TGCGCCAGCAGCGCCCTAGGATATAACACTGAAGCTTTCTTT.

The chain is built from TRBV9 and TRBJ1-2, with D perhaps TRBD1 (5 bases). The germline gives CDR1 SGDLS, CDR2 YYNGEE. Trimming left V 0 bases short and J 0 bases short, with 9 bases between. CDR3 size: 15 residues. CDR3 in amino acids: CASSVGGLANYGYTF. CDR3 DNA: TGTGCCAGCAGCGTAGGGGGCCTCGCTAACTATGGCTACACCTTC.

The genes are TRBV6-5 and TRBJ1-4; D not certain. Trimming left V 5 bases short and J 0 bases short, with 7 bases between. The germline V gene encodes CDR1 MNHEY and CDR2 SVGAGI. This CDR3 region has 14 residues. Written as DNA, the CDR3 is TGTGCCAGCAGTCTACAGCCAACTAATGAAAAACTGTTTTTT. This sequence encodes CASSLQPTNEKLFF.

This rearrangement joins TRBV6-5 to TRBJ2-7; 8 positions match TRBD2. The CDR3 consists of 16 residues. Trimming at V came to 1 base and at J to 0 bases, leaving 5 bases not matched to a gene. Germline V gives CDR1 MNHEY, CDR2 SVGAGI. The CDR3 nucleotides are TGTGCCAGCAGTTACTTTACTAGCGGAAGCTCCTACGAGCAGTACTTC. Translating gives CASSYFTSGSSYEQYF.

The DNA of the CDR3 is TGTGCCAGCAGCCTCCGACAGGCCACTGAAGCTTTCTTT. Amino acids: CASSLRQATEAFF. The V gene is TRBV7-3, the J gene TRBJ1-1; maybe TRBD1 (6 bases). The ends were cut back, 5 bases at V and 4 bases at J, with 11 bases in the middle. Per germline, CDR1 SGHTA and CDR2 FQGTGA. This CDR3 has 13 amino acids.

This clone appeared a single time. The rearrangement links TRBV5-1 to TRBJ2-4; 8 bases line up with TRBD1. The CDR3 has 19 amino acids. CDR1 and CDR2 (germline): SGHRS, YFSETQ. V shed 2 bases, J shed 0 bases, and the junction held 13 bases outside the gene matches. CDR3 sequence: CASSLKTPGQVLAKNIQYF. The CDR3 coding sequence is TGCGCCAGCAGCTTAAAAACTCCGGGACAGGTTTTAGCCAAAAACATTCAGTACTTC.

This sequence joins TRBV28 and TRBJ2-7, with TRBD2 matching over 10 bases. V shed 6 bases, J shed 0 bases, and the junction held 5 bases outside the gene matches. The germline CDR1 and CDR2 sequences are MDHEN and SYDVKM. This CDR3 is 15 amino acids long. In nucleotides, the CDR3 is TGTGCCAGCAGACCTAGCGGGGGCGTCTCCTACGAGCAGTACTTC. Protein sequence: CASRPSGGVSYEQYF.

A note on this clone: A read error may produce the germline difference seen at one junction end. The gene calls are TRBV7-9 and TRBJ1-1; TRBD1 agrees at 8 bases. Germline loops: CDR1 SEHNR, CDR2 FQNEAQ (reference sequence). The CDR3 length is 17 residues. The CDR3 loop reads CSSSQDRVGPLNTEAFF. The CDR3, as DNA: TGTTCCAGCAGCCAGGACAGGGTAGGACCGTTGAACACTGAAGCTTTCTTT.

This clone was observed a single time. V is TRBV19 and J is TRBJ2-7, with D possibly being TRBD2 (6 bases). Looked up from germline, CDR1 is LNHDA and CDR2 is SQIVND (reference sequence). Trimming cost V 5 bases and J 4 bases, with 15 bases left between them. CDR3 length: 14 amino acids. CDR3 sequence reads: CASSRLGGSYEQYF. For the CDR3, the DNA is TGTGCCAGTAGTCGTCTCGGAGGGAGTTACGAGCAGTACTTC.